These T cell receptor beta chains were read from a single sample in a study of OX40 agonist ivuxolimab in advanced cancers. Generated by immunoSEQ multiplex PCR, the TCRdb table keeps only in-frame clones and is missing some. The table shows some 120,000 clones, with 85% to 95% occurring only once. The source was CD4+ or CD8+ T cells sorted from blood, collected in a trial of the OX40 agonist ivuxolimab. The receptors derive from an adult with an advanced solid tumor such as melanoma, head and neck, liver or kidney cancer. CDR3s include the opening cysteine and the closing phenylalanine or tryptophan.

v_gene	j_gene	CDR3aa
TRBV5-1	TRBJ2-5	CASSLAPQGEETQYF
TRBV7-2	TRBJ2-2	CASSSTDTGELFF
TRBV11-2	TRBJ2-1	CASSPTSATYNEQFF
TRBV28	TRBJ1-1	CASSFRVGTEAFF
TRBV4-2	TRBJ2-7	CASSQARGLRGPVEQYF
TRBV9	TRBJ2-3	CASSVALGGTDTQYF
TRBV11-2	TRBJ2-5	CASSQGGGRETQYF
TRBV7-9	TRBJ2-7	CASSSPGQHYEQYF
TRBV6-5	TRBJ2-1	CASSSPGLAEQFF
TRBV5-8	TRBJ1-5	CASSLENSNQPQHF
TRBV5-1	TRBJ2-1	CASSFPTRQSYNEQFF
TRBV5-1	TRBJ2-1	CASSLSAGGNNEQFF
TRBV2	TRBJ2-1	CASRESGTNYNEQFF
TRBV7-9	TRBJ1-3	CASGLELGNTIYF
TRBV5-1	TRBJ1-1	CASSLTLSTVSTEAFF
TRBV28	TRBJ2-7	CASTLQARFSYEQYF
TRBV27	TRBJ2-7	CASHGTDSYEQYF
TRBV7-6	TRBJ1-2	CASSNDDGVYGYTF
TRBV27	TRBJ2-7	CASSQRDRGRVYEQYF
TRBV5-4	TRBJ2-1	CASRKPGLANNEQFF
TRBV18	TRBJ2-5	CASSPGRDLATQYF
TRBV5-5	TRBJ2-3	CASSTGLAGDADTQYF
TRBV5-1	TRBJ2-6	CASSRTTDKASGANVLTF
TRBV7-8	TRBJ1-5	CASSLAGDRSWSNQPQHF
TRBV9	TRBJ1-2	CASRQWGRNGYTF
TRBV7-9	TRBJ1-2	CASSVGQGAGYGYTF
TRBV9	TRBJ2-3	CASSVVPGPSDTQYF